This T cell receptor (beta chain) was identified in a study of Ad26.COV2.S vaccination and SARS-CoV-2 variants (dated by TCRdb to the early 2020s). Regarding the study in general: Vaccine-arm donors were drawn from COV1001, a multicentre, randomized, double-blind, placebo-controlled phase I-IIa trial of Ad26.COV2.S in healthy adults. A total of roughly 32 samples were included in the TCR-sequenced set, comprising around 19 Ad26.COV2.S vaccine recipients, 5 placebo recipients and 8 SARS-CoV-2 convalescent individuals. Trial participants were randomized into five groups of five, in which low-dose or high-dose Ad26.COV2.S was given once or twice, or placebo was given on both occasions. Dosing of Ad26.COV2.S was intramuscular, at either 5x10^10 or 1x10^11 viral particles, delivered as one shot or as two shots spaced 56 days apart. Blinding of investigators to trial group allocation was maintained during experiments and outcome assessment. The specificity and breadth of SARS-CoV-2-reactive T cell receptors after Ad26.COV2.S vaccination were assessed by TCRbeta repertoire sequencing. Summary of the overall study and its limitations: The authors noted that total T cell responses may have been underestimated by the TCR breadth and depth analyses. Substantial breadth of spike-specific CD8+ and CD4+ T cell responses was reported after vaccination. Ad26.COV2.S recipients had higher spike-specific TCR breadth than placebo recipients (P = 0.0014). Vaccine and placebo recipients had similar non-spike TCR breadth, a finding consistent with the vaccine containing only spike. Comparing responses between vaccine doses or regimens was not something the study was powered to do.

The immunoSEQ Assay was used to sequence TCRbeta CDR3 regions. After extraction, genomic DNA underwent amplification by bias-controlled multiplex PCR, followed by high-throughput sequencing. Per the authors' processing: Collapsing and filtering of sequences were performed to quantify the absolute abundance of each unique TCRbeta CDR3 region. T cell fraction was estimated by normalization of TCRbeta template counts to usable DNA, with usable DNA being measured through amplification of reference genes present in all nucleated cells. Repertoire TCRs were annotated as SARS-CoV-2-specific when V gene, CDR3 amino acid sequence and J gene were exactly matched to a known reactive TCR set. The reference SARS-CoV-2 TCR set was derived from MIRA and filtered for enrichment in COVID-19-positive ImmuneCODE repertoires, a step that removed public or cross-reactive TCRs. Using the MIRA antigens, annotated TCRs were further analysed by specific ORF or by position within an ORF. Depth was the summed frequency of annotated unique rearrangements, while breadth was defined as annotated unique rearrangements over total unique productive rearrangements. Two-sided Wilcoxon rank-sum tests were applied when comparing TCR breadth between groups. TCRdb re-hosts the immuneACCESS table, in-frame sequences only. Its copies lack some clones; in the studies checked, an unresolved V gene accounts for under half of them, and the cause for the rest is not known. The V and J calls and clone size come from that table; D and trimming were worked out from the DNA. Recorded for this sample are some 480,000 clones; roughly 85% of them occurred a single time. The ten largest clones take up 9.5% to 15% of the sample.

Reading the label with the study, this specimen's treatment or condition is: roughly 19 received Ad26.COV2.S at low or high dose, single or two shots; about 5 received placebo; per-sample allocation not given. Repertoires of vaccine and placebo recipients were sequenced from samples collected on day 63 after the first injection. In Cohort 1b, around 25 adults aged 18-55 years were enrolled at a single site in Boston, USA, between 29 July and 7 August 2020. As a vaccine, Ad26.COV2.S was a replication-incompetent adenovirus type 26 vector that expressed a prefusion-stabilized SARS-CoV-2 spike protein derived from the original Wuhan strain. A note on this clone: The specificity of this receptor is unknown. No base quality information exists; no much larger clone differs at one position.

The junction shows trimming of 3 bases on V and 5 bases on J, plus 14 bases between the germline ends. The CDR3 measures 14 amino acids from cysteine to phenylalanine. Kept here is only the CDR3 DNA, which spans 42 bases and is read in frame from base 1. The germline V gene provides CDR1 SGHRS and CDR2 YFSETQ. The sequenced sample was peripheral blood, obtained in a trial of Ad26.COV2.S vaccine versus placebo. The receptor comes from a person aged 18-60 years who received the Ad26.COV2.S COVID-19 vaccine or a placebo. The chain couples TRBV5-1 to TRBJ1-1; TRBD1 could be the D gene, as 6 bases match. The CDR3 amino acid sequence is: CASSSLPGETEAFF. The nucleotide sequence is TGCGCCAGCAGCTCCCTACCAGGGGAGACTGAAGCTTTCTTT.